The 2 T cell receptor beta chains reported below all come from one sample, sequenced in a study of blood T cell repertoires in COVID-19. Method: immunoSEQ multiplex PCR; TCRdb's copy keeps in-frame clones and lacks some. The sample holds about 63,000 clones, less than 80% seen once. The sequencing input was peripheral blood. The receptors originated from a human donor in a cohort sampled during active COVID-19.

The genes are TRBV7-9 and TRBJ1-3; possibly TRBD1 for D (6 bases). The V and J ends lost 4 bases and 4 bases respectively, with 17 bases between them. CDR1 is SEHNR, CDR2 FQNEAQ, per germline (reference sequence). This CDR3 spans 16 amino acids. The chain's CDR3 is CASSWDTADFGNTIYF. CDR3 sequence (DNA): TGTGCCAGCAGCTGGGACACCGCCGATTTCGGAAACACCATATATTTT.

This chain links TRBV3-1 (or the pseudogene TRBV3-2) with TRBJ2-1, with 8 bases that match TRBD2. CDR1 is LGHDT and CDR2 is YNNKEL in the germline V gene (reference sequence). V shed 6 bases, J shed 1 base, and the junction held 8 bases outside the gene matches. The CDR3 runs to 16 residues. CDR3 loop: CASSRLAGRSYNEQFF. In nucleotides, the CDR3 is TGTGCCAGCAGTCGTTTAGCGGGAAGGTCCTACAATGAGCAGTTCTTC.